This T cell receptor (beta chain) was captured in a study of blood T cell repertoires in COVID-19. Study context: Samples taken during acute and convalescent COVID-19 were collected in the United States, Italy and Spain. Sample material is recorded as cDNA or gDNA derived from T cells, B-cell-depleted T cells, or PBMCs.

Profiling relied on immunoSEQ multiplex PCR, and the TCRdb table lists in-frame clones only, not all of them. The data contain 400,000 to 450,000 clones, about nine tenths of them singletons. This receptor was identified in a woman aged 30 to 39 with active or convalescent COVID-19. Sequenced sample: peripheral blood.

The CDR3 nucleotides read TGTGCCACAATAGCTAGCGGGCACAATGAGCAGTTCTTC. This gives the protein CATIASGHNEQFF. This rearrangement joins TRBV6-5 to TRBJ2-1; TRBD2 matches 8 bases. Per the germline V gene, CDR1 is MNHEY and CDR2 is SVGAGI. With 10 bases clipped from V and 5 bases from J, the junction kept 7 bases outside the gene matches. The CDR3 extends over 13 amino acids.